This TCR beta chain was captured by sequencing in a study of T-cell reconstitution after alpha-beta-depleted transplantation in children. The TCRbeta library incorporated unique molecular identifiers. TCRdb redid the calling of the PCR reads with MiXCR, one entry per CDR3 protein. Among approximately 15,000 distinct CDR3 sequences listed, around 7.7% were seen once. The CDR3 is 14 amino acids. Trimming at V came to 0 bases and at J to 4 bases, leaving 2 bases not matched to a gene. Looked up from germline, CDR1 is SGHRS and CDR2 is YFSETQ. This clonotype was seen repeatedly, ten times or more. Its antigen is unidentified. Study conclusions and caveats: Once a year had passed after transplant, T-cell counts and diversity came mostly from newly produced T cells. At day 60, the high TCRbeta diversity found in some patients originated from recipient T cells and thymic progenitors that had survived. Alpha-beta T cells about two months after transplant reportedly derived from several hundred expanded graft clones.

The specimen comprised PBMCs, mostly from graft donor cells, sampled 60 days after TCRalphabeta/CD19-depleted stem cell transplant. The chain is built from TRBV5-1 and TRBJ2-5; 8 positions agree with TRBD2. This TCR was sampled from a boy in the first two years of life who had a stem cell transplant for Wiskott-Aldrich syndrome, so the T cells may come from the graft donor. CDR3 protein: CASSLVAGRETQYF. The CDR3 DNA sequence: TGCGCCAGCAGCTTGGTAGCGGGAAGAGAGACCCAGTACTTC.